This paragraph covers one T cell receptor beta chain sequence. Its antigen remains unidentified. This entry comes from a study of vaccination effects on CD4 cells after COVID-19. Measured with immunoSEQ multiplex PCR; TCRdb has only the in-frame clones, and not every one. The sample yields around 59,000 clones, just under 80% seen once. Between the trimmed V and J ends, which lost 6 bases and 8 bases, there was a span of 13 bases. This CDR3 has 13 amino acids. Per germline, CDR1 SNHLY and CDR2 FYNNEI. Findings and limits, study-wide: At late timepoints after vaccination, vaccine- and infection-induced clones shrank markedly. Cross-reactivity with common cold coronaviruses was shown by only 1 of 255 vaccine-induced clones in healthy vaccinees.

Antigen-specific CD4+ T cells expanded by the ViraFEST assay with viral peptide pools were then sequenced. With 9 to 11 days of culture completed, CD4+ T cells were isolated. Two doses of BNT162b2 or mRNA-1273 vaccine were administered to participants. Wells of more than 1.5 million PBMC each were grown with 8.5 to 10 IU/ml IL-2 and around 10 ug/ml peptides. Cultures got half-medium changes with IL-2 on days 3 and 7. The origin of this receptor is a human donor who received a COVID-19 vaccine. Sequenced here: CD4+ T cells from PBMCs cultured with HCoV-OC43 spike peptides, sampled after COVID-19 vaccination. Documented subset: HCoV-OC43 spike overlapping peptide pool stimulation. The V gene is TRBV2, the J gene TRBJ1-4; D is unresolved. DNA for the CDR3: TGTGCCAGCAGCTACGGAGGAATAGAAAAACTGTTTTTT. Protein sequence: CASSYGGIEKLFF.